This is a list of T cell receptor beta chains from one sample in a study of T cells in Graves' hyperthyroidism and ophthalmopathy. TCRdb recomputed calls from the multiplex PCR reads with MiXCR, one row per CDR3 protein. Here the sample spans around 600,000 distinct CDR3 sequences, approximately 15% being singletons. The specimen sequenced was blood. These receptor sequences come from a woman aged 25 to 39 with Graves' hyperthyroidism. CDR3s include the opening cysteine and the closing phenylalanine or tryptophan. The D gene is left open where the match is weak. Not every row has a clone size; where given, it reads once, few, many or a size class.

len,d_gene,v_gene,abundance,j_gene,CDR3aa,CDR3nt
12,.,TRBV7-9,few,TRBJ1-6,CASRDPNSPLHF,TGTGCCAGCAGGGATCCTAATTCACCCCTCCACTTT
15,TRBD2,TRBV20-1,many,TRBJ2-3,CSAYSGGSDTDTQYF,TGCAGTGCCTATTCGGGCGGGAGTGATACAGATACGCAGTATTTT
13,.,TRBV10-1,.,TRBJ1-1,CASSDAGDTEAFF,TGCGCCAGCAGTGATGCAGGGGACACTGAAGCTTTCTTT
14,.,TRBV7-2,few,TRBJ1-6,CASSLSRNNSPLHF,TGTGCCAGCAGCTTATCACGTAATAATTCACCCCTCCACTTT
17,TRBD2,TRBV15,.,TRBJ2-3,CATSREPRPSGRYTQYF,TGTGCCACCAGCAGAGAGCCACGGCCTAGCGGACGGTATACGCAGTATTTT
14,.,TRBV20-1,many,TRBJ2-3,CSATPPGTTDTQYF,TGCAGTGCGACACCACCGGGAACAACAGATACGCAGTATTTT
14,TRBD2,TRBV29-1,few,TRBJ2-1,CSDELAGFNNEQFF,TGCAGCGACGAACTAGCGGGCTTCAACAATGAGCAGTTCTTC
15,TRBD2,TRBV20-1,.,TRBJ2-2,CSAGASGRDTGELFF,TGCAGTGCAGGGGCTAGCGGGAGGGACACCGGGGAGCTGTTTTTT
13,.,TRBV10-3,few,TRBJ1-1,CAISLTGNTEAFF,TGTGCCATCAGTCTGACGGGGAACACTGAAGCTTTCTTT
15,.,TRBV18,few,TRBJ2-2,CASQDRRTNTGELFF,TGTGCCAGCCAGGACCGGCGAACGAACACCGGGGAGCTGTTTTTT
16,.,TRBV2,.,TRBJ1-1,CASSEAARDGGTEAFF,TGTGCCAGCAGTGAAGCGGCCAGAGACGGGGGCACTGAAGCTTTCTTT
15,.,TRBV28,many,TRBJ1-4,CASRPGEATNEKLFF,TGTGCCAGCAGGCCCGGGGAAGCAACTAATGAAAAACTGTTTTTT
13,.,TRBV4-3,.,TRBJ2-7,CASSATSTDEQYF,TGCGCCAGCAGCGCTACTAGCACCGACGAGCAGTACTTC
13,.,TRBV27,many,TRBJ2-7,CASSFRLEDEQYF,TGTGCCAGCAGTTTCCGGTTGGAAGACGAGCAGTACTTC
16,.,TRBV10-1,.,TRBJ1-6,CASSEPGTLYNSPLHF,TGCGCCAGCAGTGAGCCCGGGACACTCTATAATTCACCCCTCCACTTT
13,TRBD2,TRBV12-3/TRBV12-4,many,TRBJ2-7,CASRLAGYYEQYF,TGTGCCAGCAGGCTAGCGGGATACTACGAGCAGTACTTC
16,.,TRBV2,few,TRBJ1-5,CASSEIQVVSNQPQHF,TGTGCCAGCAGCGAGATTCAGGTCGTTAGCAATCAGCCCCAGCATTTT
19,.,TRBV28,few,TRBJ1-2,CASLHNTGKTTPSNYGYTF,TGTGCCAGCCTCCACAATACCGGGAAAACAACCCCCTCTAACTATGGCTACACCTTC
13,.,TRBV4-1,few,TRBJ2-7,CASRLSKQDEQYF,TGCGCCAGCCGCCTCTCAAAACAGGATGAGCAGTACTTC
15,TRBD1,TRBV13,few,TRBJ2-1,CASSWNRDRGNEQFF,TGTGCCAGCAGCTGGAACCGGGACAGGGGCAATGAGCAGTTCTTC
14,.,TRBV12-3/TRBV12-4,.,TRBJ2-7,CASSRQDRYYEQYF,TGTGCCAGCAGTAGACAGGACAGATACTACGAGCAGTACTTC
13,.,TRBV12-3/TRBV12-4,many,TRBJ1-1,CASSRQIDTEAFF,TGTGCCAGCAGCAGACAGATCGACACTGAAGCTTTCTTT
14,.,TRBV25-1,.,TRBJ1-2,CSSSPGSTNYGYTF,TGTTCCAGCTCACCGGGCAGTACTAACTATGGCTACACCTTC
13,TRBD1,TRBV29-1,.,TRBJ2-3,CSVGRGNTDTQYF,TGCAGCGTGGGCAGGGGGAACACAGATACGCAGTATTTT
15,TRBD2,TRBV13,.,TRBJ2-2,CASSPTSGRSGELFF,TGTGCCAGCAGCCCCACTAGCGGGAGGTCCGGGGAGCTGTTTTTT
15,.,TRBV9,.,TRBJ2-3,CASSHTGSQADTQYF,TGTGCCAGCAGCCATACGGGTAGCCAGGCAGATACGCAGTATTTT
14,.,TRBV29-1,many,TRBJ2-3,CSVEIWTSTDTQYF,TGCAGCGTTGAAATATGGACTAGCACAGATACGCAGTATTTT
16,TRBD2,TRBV2,many,TRBJ2-1,CASSSTSGKLYNEQFF,TGTGCCAGCAGTTCGACTAGCGGGAAACTCTACAATGAGCAGTTCTTC
16,TRBD1,TRBV28,many,TRBJ2-3,CASSRPGQGDTDTQYF,TGTGCCAGCAGTCGGCCAGGACAGGGGGACACAGATACGCAGTATTTT
17,TRBD2,TRBV4-3,.,TRBJ2-1,CASSQDGSGRGFNEQFF,TGCGCCAGCAGCCAGGACGGGAGCGGGAGAGGGTTCAATGAGCAGTTCTTC
15,.,TRBV4-1,.,TRBJ2-7,CASSQAGGSIRGQYF,TGCGCCAGCAGCCAAGCAGGCGGGTCGATTAGAGGGCAGTACTTC
15,.,TRBV7-2,few,TRBJ2-2,CASSYSRFDTGELFF,TGTGCCAGCAGCTATAGCCGATTCGACACCGGGGAGCTGTTTTTT
14,TRBD1,TRBV5-5,many,TRBJ2-1,CASSLGQGMDEQFF,TGTGCCAGCAGCCTAGGACAGGGTATGGATGAGCAGTTCTTC
11,.,TRBV7-9,many,TRBJ1-1,CASSLGKEAFF,TGTGCCAGCAGCTTAGGGAAAGAAGCTTTCTTT
15,.,TRBV20-1,few,TRBJ1-2,CSARPSKPGNYGYTF,TGCAGTGCTAGACCTTCTAAGCCCGGGAACTATGGCTACACCTTC
16,.,TRBV5-1,many,TRBJ2-1,CASSQLTTHTYNEQFF,TGCGCCAGCAGCCAACTAACAACGCATACCTACAATGAGCAGTTCTTC
15,TRBD1,TRBV6-1,many,TRBJ2-7,CASSHYRDRGYEQYF,TGTGCCAGCAGTCACTACCGGGACAGGGGGTACGAGCAGTACTTC
16,TRBD1,TRBV5-1,.,TRBJ1-6,CASSFTGTGNNSPLHF,TGCGCCAGCAGCTTCACAGGGACAGGGAATAATTCACCCCTCCACTTT
15,.,TRBV5-1,many,TRBJ1-3,CASSLNGQVANTIYF,TGCGCCAGCAGCTTGAATGGGCAGGTGGCAAACACCATATATTTT
15,TRBD1,TRBV7-2,.,TRBJ2-7,CASSLIGQGVKEQYF,TGTGCCAGCAGCCTAATAGGACAGGGTGTAAAAGAGCAGTACTTC
13,TRBD1,TRBV20-1,many,TRBJ2-2,CSAHQGADGELFF,TGCAGTGCTCACCAGGGGGCGGACGGGGAGCTGTTTTTT
13,.,TRBV5-1,many,TRBJ2-7,CASKSSDSYEQYF,TGCGCCAGCAAATCCTCAGATTCCTACGAGCAGTACTTC
16,.,TRBV15,many,TRBJ1-1,CATSREDGVWNTEAFF,TGTGCCACCAGCAGAGAAGATGGGGTCTGGAACACTGAAGCTTTCTTT
14,TRBD1,TRBV20-1,many,TRBJ2-5,CSANRDSAFETQYF,TGCAGTGCTAACCGGGACAGTGCATTTGAGACCCAGTACTTC
15,.,TRBV2,many,TRBJ2-1,CASSVELSSYNEQFF,TGTGCCAGCAGTGTGGAGCTGAGCTCCTACAATGAGCAGTTCTTC
12,.,TRBV4-1,many,TRBJ2-5,CASSRDFETQYF,TGCGCCAGCAGCCGCGATTTCGAGACCCAGTACTTC
15,TRBD1,TRBV30,many,TRBJ1-6,CARRGDRGTDSPLHF,TGTGCCCGACGCGGGGACAGGGGAACGGATTCACCCCTCCACTTT
12,TRBD2,TRBV30,many,TRBJ2-1,CAITRTSQEQFF,TGTGCAATTACTCGGACTAGCCAAGAGCAGTTCTTC
17,.,TRBV30,.,TRBJ1-5,CAWSRRRGWCGNQPQHF,TGTGCCTGGAGTCGCAGGAGGGGATGGTGCGGCAATCAGCCCCAGCATTTT
16,TRBD2,TRBV24-1,many,TRBJ2-2,CATAGGNGQGVGELFF,TGTGCCACCGCGGGGGGTAATGGGCAGGGCGTCGGGGAGCTGTTTTTT